A single sample is the source of the 10 T cell receptor beta chains below, sequenced in a study of radiotherapy plus CTLA-4 blockade in lung cancer. TCRdb's copy holds only in-frame clones and misses some; the assay was immunoSEQ multiplex PCR. The data contain about 110,000 clones, about 85% of them singletons. Material: peripheral blood, obtained from a patient treated with radiotherapy plus ipilimumab. The origin of the receptors is a human donor with non-small cell lung cancer that progressed on radiotherapy plus ipilimumab. Some clones in this sample may be carry-over from other donors' samples.

This clone showed up just once. This chain joins TRBV18 and TRBJ2-1, with D uncertain. This CDR3 comprises 13 residues. The V end lost 3 bases, the J end lost 4 bases, and 7 bases lay between the germline ends. In germline, CDR1 is KGHSH, CDR2 LQKENI. DNA for the CDR3: TGTGCCAGCTCACCGGACCTTTACAATGAGCAGTTCTTC. Translating it yields CASSPDLYNEQFF.

To note about this clone: At the DNA level, this CDR3 is encoded by other sequences in the same sample as well. This chain connects TRBV7-9 to TRBJ1-1; possibly TRBD1 for D (5 bases). Germline assignment: CDR1 SEHNR and CDR2 FQNEAQ (reference sequence). The V end was cut by 2 bases, the J end by 7 bases, with 8 bases between. This CDR3 is 12 amino acids long. The CDR3 nucleotides are TGTGCCAGCAGCTTAATAGGGGTTGAAGCTTTCTTT. As protein: CASSLIGVEAFF.

The chain is built from TRBV11-3 and TRBJ2-5; no definite D call. V dropped 1 base and J dropped 7 bases, with 10 bases sitting between them. This CDR3 spans 13 amino acids. Germline loops: CDR1 SGHNT, CDR2 YENEEA. CDR3 region: CASSLGRPGTQYF. The CDR3 DNA follows: TGTGCCAGCAGCTTAGGACGCCCAGGGACCCAGTACTTC.

This clone occurred once. The chain has TRBV7-9 and TRBJ2-3, with 9 bases lining up with TRBD2. Trimming cost V 5 bases and J 0 bases; bases outside gene matches: 9. The CDR3 extends over 17 amino acids. The germline CDR1 and CDR2 sequences are SEHNR and FQNEAQ (reference sequence). CDR3 sequence reads: CASSQMRLAGSTDTQYF. CDR3 DNA: TGTGCCAGCAGCCAAATGCGGCTAGCGGGGAGCACAGATACGCAGTATTTT.

This chain connects TRBV5-5 to TRBJ2-2, with 7 bases fitting TRBD2. The germline gives CDR1 SGHKS, CDR2 YYEKEE (reference sequence). V was clipped by 1 base and J by 1 base; unmatched bases: 13. The CDR3 covers 19 residues. DNA of the CDR3: TGTGCCAGCAGCTTGAACCCCGACTTTGTAGCGGGGAACACCGGGGAGCTGTTTTTT. Its protein product is CASSLNPDFVAGNTGELFF.

This clone has only one observation. The chain couples TRBV6-5 to TRBJ1-5; a possible D gene is TRBD1 (5 bases). V was pared by 2 bases and J by 3 bases, with 11 bases between. This CDR3 contains 15 residues. Per germline, CDR1 MNHEY and CDR2 SVGAGI. The CDR3 loop reads CASSYLSRVNQPQHF. DNA for the CDR3: TGTGCCAGCAGTTACCTGAGCAGGGTCAATCAGCCCCAGCATTTT.

The chain joins TRBV2 to TRBJ2-5; no definite D call. Trimming left V 8 bases short and J 1 base short, with 11 bases between. The CDR3 length is 13 residues. CDR1 and CDR2 from the germline V gene are SNHLY and FYNNEI. The CDR3 protein is CASCGRLQETQYF. CDR3 coding DNA: TGTGCCAGCTGTGGAAGACTCCAAGAGACCCAGTACTTC. The full variable domain, in which reference TRBV2 and TRBJ2-5 provide the parts outside the CDR3, is EPEVTQTPSHQVTQMGQEVILRCVPISNHLYFYWYRQILGQKVEFLVSFYNNEISEKSEIFDDQFSVERPDGSNFTLKIRSTKLEDSAMYFCASCGRLQETQYFGPGTRLLVL.

The chain combines TRBV10-3 with TRBJ2-5, with 8 bases fitting TRBD1. V lost 7 bases and J lost 1; bases outside the gene matches: 8. Germline V lookup: CDR1 ENHRY, CDR2 SYGVKD. There are 15 residues in the CDR3. CDR3 sequence (DNA): TGTGCCATCAATCCGGACAGGGTCTCCCAAGAGACCCAGTACTTC. Translating it yields CAINPDRVSQETQYF.

For this clone: Distinct nucleotide sequences in the sample also encode this CDR3. The chain links TRBV5-1 to TRBJ2-2; no clear D. The germline V gene has CDR1 SGHRS and CDR2 YFSETQ. The V end was cut by 1 base, the J end by 2 bases, with 3 bases between. This CDR3 has 13 residues. The CDR3 loop reads CASSLLNTGELFF. CDR3 DNA sequence: TGCGCCAGCAGCTTGCTAAACACCGGGGAGCTGTTTTTT.

The chain links TRBV29-1 to TRBJ1-1; D possibly corresponds to TRBD1 (5 bases). The germline V gene has CDR1 SQVTM and CDR2 ANQGSEA. The CDR3 sequence is 14 residues long. Trimming pared 8 bases from V and 0 bases from J, leaving 16 bases between. CDR3 region: CSIPPGGMNTEAFF. Written as DNA, the CDR3 is TGCAGCATTCCGCCCGGGGGGATGAACACTGAAGCTTTCTTT.